This TCR beta chain appears in the sequencing data of a study of cytomegalovirus exposure and HLA in healthy donors listed by TCRdb under 2017. The study in broad terms: An earlier analysis of approximately 640 of the donors reported roughly 300 Gb of sequence data and some 100 million unique TCR beta sequences from 150 million to 200 million T cells. In addition to the first cohort of 666 subjects, a separate validation cohort of approximately 110 different subjects was used. The study used immunosequencing to profile the T cell repertoires of approximately 690 subjects and linked those repertoires to cytomegalovirus serostatus. Because of strong linkage in the cohort, 5 or 6 DR-DQ haplotypes were treated as single units for association and clustering. All discovery cohort repertoires had been generated on a single sequencing platform. A later genetic analysis took genome-wide SNP genotypes for about three fifths of the 666 donors and used that subset as a discovery cohort. Typing coverage varied by locus: roughly 620-640 donors for A, B, C, DRB1 and DQB1; approximately 500 for DQA1; about 590 for DPA1; more than 450 for DPB1. The genetic ancestry cluster associated with self-reported Caucasian donors included around 76% of the roughly 400 genotyped donors. Among roughly 400 genotyped donors of the cohort, an average of approximately 220,000 unique TCR beta nucleotide sequences was sequenced per donor, of which 15% to 20% were non-productive. An earlier analysis of 500 to 650 of the donors applied high-throughput TCR beta sequencing to assess whether each TCR beta V gene segment acted as functional or pseudogenic. The study aimed to test whether cataloging public T cell receptors could reveal signatures of past pathogen exposure. A later analysis re-analyzed previously published TCR beta repertoires from 650 to 800 donors and added high-resolution HLA genotyping to study TCR occurrence patterns. Donor age, sex, ethnicity and CMV serostatus were compiled alongside the repertoire data. An early release that covered about 600 HLA-typed donors contained approximately 300 gigabases of sequencing data and 85 million to 100 million unique TCR sequences. To predict cytomegalovirus infection status, the study brought together high-throughput TCR immunosequencing, statistical association of individual TCRs with disease status, and machine learning. Rather than using new phenotypic data, the later analysis identified candidate immune exposures from TCR beta sequences and from how often those sequences occurred across donors. HLA typing included class I and class II loci at four-digit resolution. Beyond this particular receptor, the publication reports: About 17 rarely observed V segments, including chromosome 9 orphons, were excluded from the earlier analysis of 550 to 700 of the donors because counts were too low. For the cohort, immune exposure information was limited to CMV serostatus. Strong co-occurrence of HLA alleles, especially DR and DQ, made assigning TCR associations to individual alleles difficult. Presence/absence analyses assumed roughly uniform sequencing depth across donors, an assumption that may not hold. The study listed 150 to 200 TCR beta chains as associated with cytomegalovirus. In a later analysis, HLA-associated TCR beta chains were found to be more clonally expanded and to have lower generation probabilities than equally common non-associated chains. The cohort was sequenced for TCR beta chains only, and without alpha or paired-chain data the features that could be detected were limited. In a later analysis, over 15,000 TCR beta sequences were associated with specific HLA alleles at a false discovery rate of 0.05. In a later analysis, several top co-occurrence clusters were reported to appear linked to parvovirus B19, influenza, CMV and Epstein-Barr virus. In a later analysis, most CMV-associated TCR beta chains were found to appear HLA-restricted, with HLA associations seemingly driven largely by CMV exposure. Correlated functional status among segregating V segments might be attributable to linkage disequilibrium, but an unknown experimental factor could not be ruled out. A further reported finding was that TCR beta sequences accurately predicted the HLA-A and HLA-B alleles for most subjects in the first cohort. In a later analysis, TCR association rates were found to vary across HLA loci, with the most associated TCRs seen for DRB1 alleles and the fewest for HLA-C alleles. In an earlier analysis of several hundred of the donors, most TCR beta V segments were observed in productive rearrangements about 87% or about 30% of the time, broadly matching IMGT annotations. In vitro tests confirmed that a few of the cytomegalovirus-associated TCR beta chains recognize cytomegalovirus antigens. A cluster of highly shared sequence variants was judged likely to represent a technical artifact of the sequencing pipeline. An association between a missense DCLRE1C variant and V-gene and J-gene trimming of TCR beta chains was found in a later genetic analysis and replicated in an independent cohort. Because HLA typing was unavailable for some donors at each locus, only the typed subset was used in association tests. The classifier was reported to diagnose cytomegalovirus status with high specificity and sensitivity in both the original and validation cohorts. Compared with the roughly 670-donor mean, donors in an Asian-associated ancestry cluster had fewer N-insertions in productive TCRs, according to a later genetic analysis. It was suggested by the authors that the approach could potentially be generalized to other disease states and immunological phenotypes. Across donors, most TCR sequences were observed very rarely, whereas some public TCRs were present in many individuals.

The library was built by means of the immunoSEQ multiplex PCR assay. The multiplex PCR relied on a mix of 60 forward primers for TCR Vbeta segments and 13 reverse primers for TCR Jbeta segments. Amplification of the CDR3 region of rearranged TCR beta genes was performed with a multiplex PCR assay on genomic DNA. The amplified TCR beta libraries were sequenced on the Illumina HiSeq System as 87-base-pair reads. On the study's bioinformatics: Across the 640 or so repertoires, a later analysis counted 80 million or so unique TCR beta chains, some 11 million of which were shared by at least two donors. To remove PCR and sequencing errors, raw reads were error-corrected and collapsed into unique sequences using a nearest-neighbor algorithm that merged closely related sequences. Alignment of CDR3 sequences to IMGT reference sequences was used to assign V, D and J gene segments. For a sequence to be retained, at least a six-nucleotide match to both a V gene segment and a J gene segment was required. Rearrangements were classified as productive when the CDR3 lacked stop codons and remained in frame with V and J, and all other rearrangements were classified as non-productive. CDR3 was defined according to IMGT convention as the region running from the second conserved V-encoded cysteine to the conserved J-encoded phenylalanine. In an earlier analysis of around 540 of the donors, sequences lacking an unambiguous match to a single V gene segment were excluded. An earlier analysis of a few hundred of the donors called V segments functional above 56.7% productive rearrangements and segregating when the between-donor standard deviation exceeded 5%. To diagnose cytomegalovirus status from the catalog of TCR beta chain sequences, a statistical classification framework was built. In a later analysis, V and J genes were assigned by comparing TCR nucleotide sequences against IMGT/GENE-DB human TR gene sequences. Using the TCRdist pipeline, a later analysis assigned CDR3 sequences along with most-parsimonious VDJ recombination scenarios. In a later analysis, every TCR beta chain was defined by the combination of its CDR3 amino acid sequence and its V-gene family, and reads without a unique V-gene family were dropped. To address suspected cross-contamination and a sequencing artifact, a later analysis removed roughly 640 highly shared, low-generation-probability nucleotide sequences. In a later analysis, a clonal expansion index for each public chain was calculated from normalized within-repertoire ranks of inferred template counts. Generation probabilities in a later analysis came from a VDJ recombination model fitted to out-of-frame rearrangements, and those results were checked against IGoR. In a later analysis, TCR-TCR, TCR-HLA and TCR-CMV co-occurrence was scored with hypergeometric tests, and a repertoire-size bias correction was applied to TCR pairs. A later analysis estimated false discovery rates by permuting HLA or CMV assignments 20 times. In a later analysis, co-occurring TCRs were grouped with DBSCAN, and TCRdist sequence similarity was added when clustering was performed within HLA-allele-positive subsets. Repertoires with fewer than 30,000 or more than 120,000 public chains were left out of co-occurrence clustering, as were about 5 repertoires with anomalous nucleotide sharing. This immuneACCESS table, as held by TCRdb, lists in-frame sequences with V and J called but not all clones. Of the missing ones, under half trace to an unresolved V gene in checked studies; the others have no known cause. Clone size and V and J calls were adopted from that table, with D and trimming inferred from the DNA. Across this sample there are 80,000 to 95,000 clones, with over 55% seen only once. The ten largest clones take up around 16% of the sample.

The cohort comprised several hundred healthy bone marrow donors. All cohort members were sampled while nominally healthy, although unrecorded immune exposures were likely present. The donor was CMV seropositive and was included in the group of some 290 seropositive cohort members. Every donor gave a peripheral blood sample, and the peripheral blood mononuclear cells from that sample were used for TCR beta sequencing. The Qiagen DNeasy Blood Extraction Kit was used to extract genomic DNA from the blood cell samples. About this clone itself: Which antigen it targets is not known. No much larger clone exists at a distance of one base, and base qualities are not known.

Specimen: PBMCs. This TCR came from a woman between 18 and 30 years old in good health and CMV-seropositive.

The CDR3 reads CASTSGTRKLDEQYF. Here is the DNA: TGTGCCAGCACCTCCGGGACTAGGAAATTGGACGAGCAGTACTTC. This sequence uses TRBV27 and TRBJ2-7; 8 bases in the middle match TRBD2. As encoded in the germline V gene (reference sequence), CDR1 is MNHEY while CDR2 is SMNVEV. Taken from cysteine to phenylalanine, the CDR3 has 15 residues. Just CDR3 DNA is preserved here, 45 bases in frame from base 1. After removal of 7 bases from V and 5 bases from J, the junction retains 13 bases not matched to a gene.